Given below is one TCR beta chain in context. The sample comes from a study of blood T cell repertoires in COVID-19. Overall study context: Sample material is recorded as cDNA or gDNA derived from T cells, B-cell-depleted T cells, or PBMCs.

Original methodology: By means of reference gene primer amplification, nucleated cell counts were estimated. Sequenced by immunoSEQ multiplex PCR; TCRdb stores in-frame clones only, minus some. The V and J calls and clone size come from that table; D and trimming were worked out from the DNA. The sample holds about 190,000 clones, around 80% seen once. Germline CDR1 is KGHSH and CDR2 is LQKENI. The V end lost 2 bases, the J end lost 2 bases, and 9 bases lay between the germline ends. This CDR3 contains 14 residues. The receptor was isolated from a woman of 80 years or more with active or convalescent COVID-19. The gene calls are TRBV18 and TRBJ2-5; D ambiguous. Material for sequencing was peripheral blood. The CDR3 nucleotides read TGTGCCAGCTCACCAAATCTGTCTCAAGAGACCCAGTACTTC. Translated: CASSPNLSQETQYF.